This T cell receptor (beta chain) was identified in a study of molecular identifiers for immune sequencing clone quantification. This clonotype has at least ten counts. The CDR3 length is 17 residues. Germline V gene lookup returns CDR1 LGHNT and CDR2 FRNRAP. J was trimmed by 3 bases and V by 3 bases; bases with no gene match: 10. Preparation methods for the bulk TCR libraries were those previously described, with listed TCR primers. TCRdb itself ran the PCR reads through MiXCR, one entry per CDR3 protein. The data hold 55,000 to 75,000 distinct CDR3 sequences, with around a sixth observed a single time. Sorted cell numbers of about 18,000 to 1,000,000, with 10%, 30% or 50% RNA, served as input for naive CD8 libraries. Naive CD8 T cells were sorted, and the gate applied was CD8+CD4-CCR7+CD45RA+.

Sequencing was done on a sample of naive CD8+ T cells from blood, with Jurkat cell RNA spiked in. The subset: FACS-sorted CD8+CD4-CCR7+CD45RA+ naive T cells. This chain connects TRBV12-5 to TRBJ1-1; TRBD1 agrees at 10 bases. The TCR originated in a human donor in good health. Some libraries in this study had Jurkat cell RNA spiked in. The CDR3 sequence: CASGLYTGQGFDTEAFF. Written as DNA, the CDR3 is TGTGCTAGTGGTTTATACACGGGACAGGGGTTCGACACTGAAGCTTTCTTT.